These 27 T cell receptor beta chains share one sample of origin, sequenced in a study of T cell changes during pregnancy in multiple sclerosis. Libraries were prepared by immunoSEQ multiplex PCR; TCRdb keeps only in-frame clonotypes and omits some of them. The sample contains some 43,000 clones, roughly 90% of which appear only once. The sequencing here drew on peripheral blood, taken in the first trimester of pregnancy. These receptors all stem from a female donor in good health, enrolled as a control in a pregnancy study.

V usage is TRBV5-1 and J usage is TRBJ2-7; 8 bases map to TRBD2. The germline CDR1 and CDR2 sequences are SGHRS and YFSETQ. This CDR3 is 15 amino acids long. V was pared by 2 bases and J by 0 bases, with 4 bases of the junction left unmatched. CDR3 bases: TGCGCCAGCAGCTTAAATAGCGGGAACTCCTACGAGCAGTACTTC. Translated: CASSLNSGNSYEQYF.

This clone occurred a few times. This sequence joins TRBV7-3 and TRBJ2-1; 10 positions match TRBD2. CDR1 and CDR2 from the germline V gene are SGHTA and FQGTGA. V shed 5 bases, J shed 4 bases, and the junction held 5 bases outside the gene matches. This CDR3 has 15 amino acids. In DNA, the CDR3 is TGTGCCAGCAGCCAAACTAGCGGGACATACAATGAGCAGTTCTTC. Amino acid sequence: CASSQTSGTYNEQFF.

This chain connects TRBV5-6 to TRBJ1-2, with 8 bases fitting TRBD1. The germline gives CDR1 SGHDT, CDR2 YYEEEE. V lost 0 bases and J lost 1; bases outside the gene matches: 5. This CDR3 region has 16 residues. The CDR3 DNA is TGTGCCAGCAGCTTGGGGGACAGGCGATTTAACTATGGCTACACCTTC. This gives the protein CASSLGDRRFNYGYTF.

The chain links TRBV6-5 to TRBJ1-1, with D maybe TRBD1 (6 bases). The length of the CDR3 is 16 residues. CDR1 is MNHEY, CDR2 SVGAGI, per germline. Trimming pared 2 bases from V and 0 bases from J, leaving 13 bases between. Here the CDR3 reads CASSYRTGTLNTEAFF. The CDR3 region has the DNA TGTGCCAGCAGTTACCGCACAGGGACCTTGAACACTGAAGCTTTCTTT.

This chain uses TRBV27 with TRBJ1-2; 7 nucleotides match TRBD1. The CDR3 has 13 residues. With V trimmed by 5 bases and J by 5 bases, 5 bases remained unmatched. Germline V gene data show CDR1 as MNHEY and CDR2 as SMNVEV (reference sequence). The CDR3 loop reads CASSATGSYGYTF. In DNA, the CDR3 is TGTGCCAGCAGTGCGACAGGGAGTTATGGCTACACCTTC.

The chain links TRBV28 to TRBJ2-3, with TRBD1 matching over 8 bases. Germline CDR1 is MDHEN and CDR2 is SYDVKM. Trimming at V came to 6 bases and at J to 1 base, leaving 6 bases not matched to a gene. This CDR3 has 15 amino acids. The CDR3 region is CASSPGGLRTDTQYF. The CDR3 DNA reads TGTGCCAGCAGCCCAGGGGGCCTTCGCACAGATACGCAGTATTTT.

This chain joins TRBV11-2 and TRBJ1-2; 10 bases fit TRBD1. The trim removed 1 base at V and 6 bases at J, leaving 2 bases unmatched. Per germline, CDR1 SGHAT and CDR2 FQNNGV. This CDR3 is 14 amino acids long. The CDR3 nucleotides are TGTGCCAGCAGCTTAGGACAGGGGGCCCATGGCTACACCTTC. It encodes CASSLGQGAHGYTF.

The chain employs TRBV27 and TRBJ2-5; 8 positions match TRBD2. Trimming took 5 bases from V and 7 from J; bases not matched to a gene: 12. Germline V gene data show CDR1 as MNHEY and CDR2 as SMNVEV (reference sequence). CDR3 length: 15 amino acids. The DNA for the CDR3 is TGTGCCAGCAGTCCCGGGAGGGCAAAAGTGGGGACCCAGTACTTC. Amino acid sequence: CASSPGRAKVGTQYF.

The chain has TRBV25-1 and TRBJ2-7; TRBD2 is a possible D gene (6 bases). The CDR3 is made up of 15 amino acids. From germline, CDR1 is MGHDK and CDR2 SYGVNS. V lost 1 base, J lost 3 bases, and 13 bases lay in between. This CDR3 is CASSESRGTVYEQYF. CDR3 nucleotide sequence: TGTGCCAGCAGTGAATCCCGGGGGACCGTCTACGAGCAGTACTTC.

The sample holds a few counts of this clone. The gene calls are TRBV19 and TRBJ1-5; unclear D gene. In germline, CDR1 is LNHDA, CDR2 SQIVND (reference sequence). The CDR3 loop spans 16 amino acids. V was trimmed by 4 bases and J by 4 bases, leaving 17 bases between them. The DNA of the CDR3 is TGTGCCAGTAGTACCGGGGAACAAGGGTTTAATCAGCCCCAGCATTTT. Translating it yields CASSTGEQGFNQPQHF.

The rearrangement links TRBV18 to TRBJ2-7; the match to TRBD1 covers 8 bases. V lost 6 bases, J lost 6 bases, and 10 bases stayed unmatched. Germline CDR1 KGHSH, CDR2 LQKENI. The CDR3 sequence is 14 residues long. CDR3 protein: CASSPDREVSEQYF. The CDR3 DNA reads TGTGCCAGCTCCCCGGACAGGGAGGTTAGCGAGCAGTACTTC.

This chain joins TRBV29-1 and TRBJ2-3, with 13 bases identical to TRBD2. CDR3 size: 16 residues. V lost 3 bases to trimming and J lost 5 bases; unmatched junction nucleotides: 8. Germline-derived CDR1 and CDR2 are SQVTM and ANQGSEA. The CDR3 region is CSVDPTSGGAGDTQYF. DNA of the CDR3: TGCAGCGTTGACCCAACTAGCGGGGGGGCTGGAGATACGCAGTATTTT.

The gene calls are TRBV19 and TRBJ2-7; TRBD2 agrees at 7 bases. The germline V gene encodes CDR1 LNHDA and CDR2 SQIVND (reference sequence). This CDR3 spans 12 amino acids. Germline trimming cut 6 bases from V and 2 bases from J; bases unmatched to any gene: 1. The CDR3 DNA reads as TGTGCCAGTAGCGGGGGGACCTACGAGCAGTACTTC. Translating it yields CASSGGTYEQYF.

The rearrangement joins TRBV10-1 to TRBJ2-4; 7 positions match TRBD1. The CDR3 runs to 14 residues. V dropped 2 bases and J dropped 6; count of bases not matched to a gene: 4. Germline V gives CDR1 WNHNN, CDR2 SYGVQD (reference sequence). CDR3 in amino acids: CASSEGTARNIQYF. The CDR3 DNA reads TGCGCCAGCAGTGAGGGGACAGCAAGAAACATTCAGTACTTC.

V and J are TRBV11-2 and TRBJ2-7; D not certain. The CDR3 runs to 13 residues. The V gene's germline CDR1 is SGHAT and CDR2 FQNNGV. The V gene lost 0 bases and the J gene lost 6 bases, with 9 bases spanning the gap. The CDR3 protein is CASSLDTAAEQYF. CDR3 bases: TGTGCCAGCAGCTTAGATACGGCGGCCGAGCAGTACTTC.

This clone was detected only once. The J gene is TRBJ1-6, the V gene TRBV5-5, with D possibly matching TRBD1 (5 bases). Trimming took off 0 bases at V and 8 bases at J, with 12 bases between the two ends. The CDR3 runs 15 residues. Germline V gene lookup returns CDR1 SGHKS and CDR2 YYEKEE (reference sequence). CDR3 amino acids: CASSLGQGGHSPLHF. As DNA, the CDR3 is TGTGCCAGCAGCTTGGGGCAGGGTGGCCATTCACCCCTCCACTTT.

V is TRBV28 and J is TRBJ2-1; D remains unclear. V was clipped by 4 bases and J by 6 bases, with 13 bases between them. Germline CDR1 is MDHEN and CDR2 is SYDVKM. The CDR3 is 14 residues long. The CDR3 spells CASSSDNPANEQFF. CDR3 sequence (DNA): TGTGCCAGCAGTTCCGACAATCCCGCCAATGAGCAGTTCTTC.

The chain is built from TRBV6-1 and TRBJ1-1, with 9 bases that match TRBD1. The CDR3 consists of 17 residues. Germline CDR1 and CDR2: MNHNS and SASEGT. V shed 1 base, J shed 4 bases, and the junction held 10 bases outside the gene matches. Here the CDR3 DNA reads TGTGCCAGCAGTGAAGGGGCGGGACAGGGTTGGGCCACTGAAGCTTTCTTT. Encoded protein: CASSEGAGQGWATEAFF.

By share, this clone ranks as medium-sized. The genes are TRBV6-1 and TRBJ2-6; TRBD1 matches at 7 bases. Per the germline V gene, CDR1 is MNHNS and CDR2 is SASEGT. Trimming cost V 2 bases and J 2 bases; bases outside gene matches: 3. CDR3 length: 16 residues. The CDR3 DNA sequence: TGTGCCAGCAGTGAAATACAGGGGACTGGGGCCAACGTCCTGACTTTC. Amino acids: CASSEIQGTGANVLTF.

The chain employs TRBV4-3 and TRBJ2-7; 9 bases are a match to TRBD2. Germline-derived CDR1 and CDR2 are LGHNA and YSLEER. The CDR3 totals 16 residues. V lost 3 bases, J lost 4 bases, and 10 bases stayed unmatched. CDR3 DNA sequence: TGCGCCAGCAGCCAGCGCAGAGGGACTAGCTTGTACGAGCAGTACTTC. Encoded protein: CASSQRRGTSLYEQYF.

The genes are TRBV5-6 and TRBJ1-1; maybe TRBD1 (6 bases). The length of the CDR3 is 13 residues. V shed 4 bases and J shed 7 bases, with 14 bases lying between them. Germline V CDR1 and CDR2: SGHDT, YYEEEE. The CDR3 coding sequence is TGTGCCAGCAGCAATGACAGGTTGGTTGAAGCTTTCTTT. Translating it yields CASSNDRLVEAFF. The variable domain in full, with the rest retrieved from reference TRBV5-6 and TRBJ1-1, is DAGVTQSPTHLIKTRGQQVTLRCSPKSGHDTVSWYQQALGQGPQFIFQYYEEEERQRGNFPDRFSGHQFPNYSSELNVNALLLGDSALYLCASSNDRLVEAFFGQGTRLTVV.

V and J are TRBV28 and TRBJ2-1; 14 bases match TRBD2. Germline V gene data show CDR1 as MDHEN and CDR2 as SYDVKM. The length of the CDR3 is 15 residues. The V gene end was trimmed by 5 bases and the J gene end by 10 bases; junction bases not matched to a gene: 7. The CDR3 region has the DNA TGTGCCAGCAGTAAGGGACTAGCGGGAGTAAAGGAGCAGTTCTTC. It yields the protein CASSKGLAGVKEQFF.

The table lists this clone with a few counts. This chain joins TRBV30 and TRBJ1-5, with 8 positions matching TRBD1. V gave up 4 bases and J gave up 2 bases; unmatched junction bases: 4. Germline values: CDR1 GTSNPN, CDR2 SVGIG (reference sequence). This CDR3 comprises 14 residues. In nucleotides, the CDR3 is TGTGCCTGGACGGTGACAGGGGGCAATCAGCCCCAGCATTTT. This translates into CAWTVTGGNQPQHF.

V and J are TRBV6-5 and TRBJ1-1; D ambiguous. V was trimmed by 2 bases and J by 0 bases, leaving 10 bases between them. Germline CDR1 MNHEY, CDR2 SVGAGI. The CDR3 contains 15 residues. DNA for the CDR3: TGTGCCAGCAGTTACGCCGCCCCGGTGAACACTGAAGCTTTCTTT. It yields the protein CASSYAAPVNTEAFF.

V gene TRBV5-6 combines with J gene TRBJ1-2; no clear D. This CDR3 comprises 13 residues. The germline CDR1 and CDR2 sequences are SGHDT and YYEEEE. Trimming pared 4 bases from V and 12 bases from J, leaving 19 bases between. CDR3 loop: CASSLGELGVHTF. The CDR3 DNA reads TGTGCCAGCAGCCTGGGCGAGTTAGGAGTCCACACCTTC. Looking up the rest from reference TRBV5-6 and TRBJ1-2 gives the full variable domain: DAGVTQSPTHLIKTRGQQVTLRCSPKSGHDTVSWYQQALGQGPQFIFQYYEEEERQRGNFPDRFSGHQFPNYSSELNVNALLLGDSALYLCASSLGELGVHTFGSGTRLTVV.

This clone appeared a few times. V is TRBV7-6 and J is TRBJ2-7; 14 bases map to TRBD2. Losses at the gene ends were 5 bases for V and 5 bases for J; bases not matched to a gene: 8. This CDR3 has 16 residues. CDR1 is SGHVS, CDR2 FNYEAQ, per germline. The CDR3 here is CASSRTTSGGAHEQYF. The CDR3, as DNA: TGTGCCAGCAGCCGGACGACTAGCGGGGGGGCTCACGAGCAGTACTTC.

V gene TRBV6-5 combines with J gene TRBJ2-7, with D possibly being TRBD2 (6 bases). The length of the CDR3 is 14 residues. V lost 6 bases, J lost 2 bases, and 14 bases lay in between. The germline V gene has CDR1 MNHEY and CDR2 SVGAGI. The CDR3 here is CASSGVGGTYEQYF. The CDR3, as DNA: TGTGCCAGCAGCGGGGTGGGGGGTACCTACGAGCAGTACTTC.